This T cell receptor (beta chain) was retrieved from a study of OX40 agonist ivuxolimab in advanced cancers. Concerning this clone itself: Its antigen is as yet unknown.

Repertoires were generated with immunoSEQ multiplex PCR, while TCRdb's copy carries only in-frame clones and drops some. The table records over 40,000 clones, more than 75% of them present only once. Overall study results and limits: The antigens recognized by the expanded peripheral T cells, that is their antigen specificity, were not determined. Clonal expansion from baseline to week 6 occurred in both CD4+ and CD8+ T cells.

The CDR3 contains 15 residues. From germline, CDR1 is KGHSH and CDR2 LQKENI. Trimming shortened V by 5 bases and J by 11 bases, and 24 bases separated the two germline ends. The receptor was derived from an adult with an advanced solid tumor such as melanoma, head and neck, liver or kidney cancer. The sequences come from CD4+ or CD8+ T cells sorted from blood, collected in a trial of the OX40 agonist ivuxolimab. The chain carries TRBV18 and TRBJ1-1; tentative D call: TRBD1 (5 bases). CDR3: CASSENEGSPTGAFF. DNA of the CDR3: TGTGCCAGCTCAGAGAATGAGGGGTCTCCCACCGGGGCTTTCTTT.